This T cell receptor beta chain emerged from a study of T-cell memory formation after mild COVID-19. Each CDR3 protein is one row after TCRdb ran MiXCR on the 5' RACE reads. The data show hundreds of thousands of distinct CDR3 sequences, with less than 25% seen just once and approximately 8.4% held by the top ten. With regard to this clonotype: What it recognizes is unknown.

With 2 bases removed from V and 4 bases from J, the gap between germline ends came to 17 bases. The CDR3 consists of 16 residues. Looked up from germline, CDR1 is MGHRA and CDR2 is YSYEKL. Regarding the study as a whole: Some clones that responded were present in memory (sampled pre-infection), which suggests cross-reactive memory joined.

The sequenced material came from PBMCs or a T cell subset sorted from them (not recorded which). This chain links TRBV4-1 with TRBJ1-2, with D tentatively TRBD1 (5 bases). The receptor was isolated from an adult woman who had mild COVID-19 (a few samples of this study predate the infection). Cell type and time point are not known. CDR3 sequence reads: CASSQPGTGRVYGYTF. As DNA, the CDR3 is TGCGCCAGCAGCCAACCGGGAACAGGCCGAGTCTATGGCTACACCTTC.